Shown below are 15 T cell receptor beta chains from a single sample sequenced in a study of T-cell memory formation after mild COVID-19. TCRdb independently ran MiXCR on the 5' RACE reads; one entry per CDR3 protein. The repertoire holds roughly 190,000 distinct CDR3 sequences, with around 27% as singletons. Sequencing was carried out using PBMCs or a T cell subset sorted from them (not recorded which). The receptors were sampled from an adult woman who had mild COVID-19 (a few samples of this study predate the infection). Cell type and time point are not known.

This clonotype has more than one count but fewer than ten. This chain links TRBV7-8 with TRBJ2-7; D is undetermined. Looked up from germline, CDR1 is SGHVS and CDR2 is FQNEAQ. V was pared by 1 base and J by 2 bases, with 18 bases between. The CDR3 has 17 residues. The CDR3 region is CASSLGNGALSAYEQYF. CDR3 sequence (DNA): TGTGCCAGCAGCTTAGGAAACGGAGCCCTTTCGGCCTACGAGCAGTACTTC.

V is TRBV29-1 and J is TRBJ2-2, with D unresolved. CDR1 SQVTM and CDR2 ANQGSEA come from the germline V gene. This CDR3 is built from 12 residues. The germline V and J ends were trimmed by 4 bases and 3 bases, with 6 bases remaining between them. The CDR3 loop is CSVVLDTGELFF. CDR3 nucleotide sequence: TGCAGCGTTGTTTTAGACACCGGGGAGCTGTTTTTT.

The chain employs TRBV11-3 and TRBJ2-2; D unresolved. This CDR3 contains 17 residues. Germline CDR1 and CDR2: SGHNT and YENEEA. Deletions cut 0 bases from V and 1 base from J, with 12 bases between. As DNA, the CDR3 is TGTGCCAGCAGCTTAGATGGTAACCGCGTGAACACCGGGGAGCTGTTTTTT. Its translation: CASSLDGNRVNTGELFF.

This clonotype was seen repeatedly, ten times or more. V is TRBV6-5 and J is TRBJ2-3, with a tentative D call TRBD2 (6 bases). V was cut by 0 bases and J by 0 bases, with 13 bases left in between. Germline V lookup: CDR1 MNHEY, CDR2 SVGAGI. This CDR3 region has 17 residues. The CDR3 spells CASSYSEVRGSTDTQYF. CDR3 coding DNA: TGTGCCAGCAGTTACTCGGAGGTGCGGGGTAGCACAGATACGCAGTATTTT.

The CDR3 DNA follows: TGCAGCGTTGACAGGGGCCCCATGAACACTGAAGCTTTCTTT. This gives the protein CSVDRGPMNTEAFF. The chain combines TRBV29-1 with TRBJ1-1, with D perhaps TRBD1 (6 bases). In germline, CDR1 is SQVTM, CDR2 ANQGSEA. V shed 3 bases and J shed 0 bases, with 11 bases lying between them. There are 14 residues in the CDR3.

This clonotype came up a few times. V usage is TRBV27 and J usage is TRBJ2-3; 7 positions match TRBD2. Germline CDR1 is MNHEY and CDR2 is SMNVEV (reference sequence). There are 15 residues in the CDR3. V lost 3 bases, J lost 3 bases, and 6 bases stayed unmatched. In DNA, the CDR3 is TGTGCCAGCAGTTTCACCGCGGGAGCAACAGATACGCAGTATTTT. Translated: CASSFTAGATDTQYF.

V is TRBV15 and J is TRBJ2-3; possibly TRBD1 for D (5 bases). The CDR3 has 14 residues. Per germline, CDR1 LNHNV and CDR2 YYDKDF (reference sequence). V lost 2 bases and J 2 bases, leaving 8 bases between the germline ends. In DNA, the CDR3 is TGTGCCACCAGCAGAAAGGACACCACAGATACGCAGTATTTT. This encodes CATSRKDTTDTQYF.

The genes are TRBV9 and TRBJ2-1, with 7 bases matching TRBD2. The CDR3 covers 13 residues. With V trimmed by 6 bases and J by 7 bases, 7 bases remained unmatched. Germline V CDR1 and CDR2: SGDLS, YYNGEE. CDR3 sequence (DNA): TGTGCCAGCAAGGGCGGGAGTGATAATGAGCAGTTCTTC. As protein: CASKGGSDNEQFF.

This clonotype was counted a few times. This rearrangement joins TRBV5-1 to TRBJ2-1; unclear D gene. The germline V gene has CDR1 SGHRS and CDR2 YFSETQ. The length of the CDR3 is 14 residues. Trimming shortened V by 0 bases and J by 0 bases, and 4 bases separated the two germline ends. CDR3 in DNA: TGCGCCAGCAGCTTGGACATCTCCTACAATGAGCAGTTCTTC. Translation: CASSLDISYNEQFF.

The chain has TRBV4-3 and TRBJ2-7, with D possibly being TRBD1 (8 bases). The CDR3 has 15 amino acids. Trimming stripped 0 bases from V and 3 bases from J, with 12 bases between. CDR1 is LGHNA, CDR2 YSLEER, per germline. The CDR3 DNA is TGCGCCAGCAGCCAAGAGGACAGGGAGGGCTACGAGCAGTACTTC. Its protein is CASSQEDREGYEQYF.

The chain links TRBV9 to TRBJ2-5; possible D gene TRBD2, 6 bases. This CDR3 has 15 amino acids. V lost 0 bases to trimming and J lost 5 bases, with 14 bases between them. CDR1 is SGDLS, CDR2 YYNGEE, per germline. CDR3 DNA: TGTGCCAGCAGCGTAGAGGGTGGGGAGGTGGAGACCCAGTACTTC. Translating it yields CASSVEGGEVETQYF. Based on the CDR3 plus reference TRBV9 and TRBJ2-5, the full variable domain is DSGVTQTPKHLITATGQRVTLRCSPRSGDLSVYWYQQSLDQGLQFLIQYYNGEERAKGNILERFSAQQFPDLHSELNLSSLELGDSALYFCASSVEGGEVETQYFGPGTRLLVL.

This clonotype has more than one count but fewer than ten. This rearrangement joins TRBV12-3 or TRBV12-4 to TRBJ2-2; D call uncertain. The CDR3 loop spans 12 amino acids. V lost 4 bases, J lost 9 bases, and 9 bases lay in between. The CDR3 reads CASSSSFRELFF. In nucleotides, the CDR3 is TGTGCCAGCAGTTCGTCTTTTAGGGAGCTGTTTTTT.

This clonotype was counted ten times or more. The gene calls are TRBV4-1 and TRBJ2-3, with 7 positions matching TRBD2. The ends lost 2 bases at V and 1 base at J; junction bases unmatched: 6. CDR1 is MGHRA, CDR2 YSYEKL, per germline. This CDR3 spans 16 amino acids. CDR3 residues: CASSQTAGSRTDTQYF. The CDR3 bases are TGCGCCAGCAGCCAAACAGCGGGGTCCCGCACAGATACGCAGTATTTT.

This rearrangement joins TRBV5-1 to TRBJ1-1; TRBD1 aligns across 7 bases. The CDR3 totals 14 residues. V was clipped by 0 bases and J by 11 bases; unmatched bases: 10. CDR1 is SGHRS, CDR2 YFSETQ, per germline. CDR3 amino acids: CASSLELQDRQAFF. The CDR3 DNA is TGCGCCAGCAGCTTGGAATTACAGGACAGGCAGGCTTTCTTT. The variable domain in full, with the rest retrieved from reference TRBV5-1 and TRBJ1-1, is KAGVTQTPRYLIKTRGQQVTLSCSPISGHRSVSWYQQTPGQGLQFLFEYFSETQRNKGNFPGRFSGRQFSNSRSEMNVSTLELGDSALYLCASSLELQDRQAFFGQGTRLTVV.

This clonotype was picked up a small number of times. This rearrangement joins TRBV7-6 to TRBJ2-3; weak D call: TRBD1 (6 bases). The V end lost 4 bases, the J end lost 0 bases, and 23 bases lay between the germline ends. Germline V CDR1 and CDR2: SGHVS, FNYEAQ. This CDR3 spans 19 amino acids. The CDR3 region is CASSSLARGKFASTDTQYF. CDR3 in DNA: TGTGCCAGCAGCTCCTTAGCGAGGGGGAAGTTTGCGAGCACAGATACGCAGTATTTT.